This is a list of T cell receptor beta chains from one sample in a study of identical twins. MiXCR was run by TCRdb on the 5' RACE reads, yielding one entry per CDR3 protein. This table has approximately 890,000 distinct CDR3 sequences, about 12% appearing once. These data are also associated with another study on yellow fever vaccine responses in identical twins.

Sequencing was done on a sample of PBMCs. The receptors originated from a woman under 30 in good health. The conserved cysteine and the conserved F or W are not part of the CDR3 here.

TRBJ2-3 TRBV7-3 ASSSPGFTQY
TRBJ2-3 TRBV10-1 ASSGSAFQLLTSTDTQY
TRBJ1-2 TRBV20-1 SAIEGGKYGYT
TRBJ2-7 TRBV5-1 ASSLVQVSYEQY
TRBJ1-6 TRBV12-3/TRBV12-4 ASSLPGWGSPLH
TRBJ2-3 TRBV20-1 SAGGSGRAEDTQY
TRBJ2-1 TRBV12-3/TRBV12-4 ASSSGTSGRADEQF
TRBJ2-3 TRBV7-2 ASSLVTGITDTQY
TRBJ2-1 TRBV6-5 ASRLEDRADNEQF
TRBJ1-2 TRBV20-1 SARAIGDYGYT
TRBJ2-2 TRBV2 ASLRTSGYGELF
TRBJ2-5 TRBV2 AISLGETQY
TRBJ2-1 TRBV4-1 ASSQALPRVGALG
TRBJ2-7 TRBV5-6 ASSLAWAGTYEQY
TRBJ1-3 TRBV20-1 SARDARGGENTIY